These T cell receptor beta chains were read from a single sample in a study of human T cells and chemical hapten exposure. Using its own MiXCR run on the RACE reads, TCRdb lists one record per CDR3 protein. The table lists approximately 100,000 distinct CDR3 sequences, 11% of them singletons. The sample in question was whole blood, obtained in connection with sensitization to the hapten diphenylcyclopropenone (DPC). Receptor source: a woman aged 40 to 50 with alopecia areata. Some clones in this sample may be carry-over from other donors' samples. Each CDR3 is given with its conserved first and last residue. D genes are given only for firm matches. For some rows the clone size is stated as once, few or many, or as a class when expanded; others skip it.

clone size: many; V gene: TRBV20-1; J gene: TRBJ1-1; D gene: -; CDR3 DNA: TGCAGTGCTATAAACAGGAGAAGTAACACTGAAGCTTTCTTT; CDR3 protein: CSAINRRSNTEAFF
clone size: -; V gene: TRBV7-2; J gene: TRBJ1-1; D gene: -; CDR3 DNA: TGTGCCAGCAGCTTTATTTTTCGGGTTGAGACTTTCTTT; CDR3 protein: CASSFIFRVETFF
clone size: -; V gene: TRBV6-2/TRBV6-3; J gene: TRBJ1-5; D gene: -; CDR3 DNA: TGTGCCAGCAGTTACTCGACTCCTTTTTCGCCCCAGCATTTT; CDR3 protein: CASSYSTPFSPQHF
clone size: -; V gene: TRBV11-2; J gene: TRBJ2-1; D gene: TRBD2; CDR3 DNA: TGTGCCAGCAGCTTGGGGACTAGCGGAACATACAATGAGCAGTTCTTC; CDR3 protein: CASSLGTSGTYNEQFF
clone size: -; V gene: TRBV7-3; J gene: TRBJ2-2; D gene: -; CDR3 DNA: TGTGCCAGCAGCCCTGGCAGGGGTAACACCGGGGAGCTGTTTTTT; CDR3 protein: CASSPGRGNTGELFF
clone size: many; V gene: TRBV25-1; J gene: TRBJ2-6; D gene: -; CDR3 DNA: TGTGCCACCCAGTACTCTGGGGCCAACGTCCTGACTTTC; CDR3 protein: CATQYSGANVLTF
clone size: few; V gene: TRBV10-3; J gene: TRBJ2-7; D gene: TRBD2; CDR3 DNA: TGTGCCATCTCAGGCGGGAGGTCCTACGAGCAGTACTTC; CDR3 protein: CAISGGRSYEQYF
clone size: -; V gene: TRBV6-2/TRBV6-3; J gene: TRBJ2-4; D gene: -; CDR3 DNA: TGTGCCAGCAGTTACTCGGGGGAGTACATTCAGTACTTC; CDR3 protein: CASSYSGEYIQYF
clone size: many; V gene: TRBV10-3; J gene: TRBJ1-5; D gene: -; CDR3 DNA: TGTGCCATCAGTGAATTACGAGGCAATAATCAGCCCCAGCATTTT; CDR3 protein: CAISELRGNNQPQHF
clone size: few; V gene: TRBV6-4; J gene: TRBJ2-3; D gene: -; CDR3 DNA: TGTGCCAGCAGTGACTCCATCCAGGGCGGCACAGATACGCAGTATTTT; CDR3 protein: CASSDSIQGGTDTQYF
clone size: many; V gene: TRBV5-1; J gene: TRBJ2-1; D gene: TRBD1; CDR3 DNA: TGCGCCAGCCACGGACAGGAGACCTACAATGAGCAGTTCTTC; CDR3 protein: CASHGQETYNEQFF
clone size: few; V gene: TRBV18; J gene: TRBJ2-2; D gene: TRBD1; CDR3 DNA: TGTGCCAGCTCACCACCGGGACAGGGATCCACCGGGGAGCTGTTTTTT; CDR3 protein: CASSPPGQGSTGELFF
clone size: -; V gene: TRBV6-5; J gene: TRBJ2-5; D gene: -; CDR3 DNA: TGTGCCAGCAGGCTTGGGGGGGGGCCACAAGAGACCCAGTACTTC; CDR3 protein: CASRLGGGPQETQYF
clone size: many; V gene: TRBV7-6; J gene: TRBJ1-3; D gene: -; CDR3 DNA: TGTGCCAGCAGCTTAGAAGTGGGGTCTGGAAACACCATATATTTT; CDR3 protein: CASSLEVGSGNTIYF
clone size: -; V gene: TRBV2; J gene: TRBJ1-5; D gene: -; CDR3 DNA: TGTGCCAGCAGCGCGGACAGAGTTAATCAGGCCCGGCATTTT; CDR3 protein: CASSADRVNQARHF
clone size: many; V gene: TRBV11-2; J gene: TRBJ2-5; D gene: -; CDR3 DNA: TGTGCCAGCAGCTTAGATCGGGACGCACGGGGGGAGACCCAGTACTTC; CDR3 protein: CASSLDRDARGETQYF
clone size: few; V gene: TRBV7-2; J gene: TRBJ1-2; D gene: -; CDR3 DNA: TGTGCCAGCAGCTTTAAGGGCGCGTATGGCTACACCTTC; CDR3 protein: CASSFKGAYGYTF
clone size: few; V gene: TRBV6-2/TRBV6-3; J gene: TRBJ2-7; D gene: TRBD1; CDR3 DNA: TGTGCCAGCACCACACTGACAGGGACCTACGAGCAGTACTTC; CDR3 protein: CASTTLTGTYEQYF
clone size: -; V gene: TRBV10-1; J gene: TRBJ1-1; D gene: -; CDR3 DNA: TGCGCCAGCAGTCGGGAGGAAGCTTTCTTT; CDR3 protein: CASSREEAFF
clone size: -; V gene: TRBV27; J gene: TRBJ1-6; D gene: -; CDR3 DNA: TGTGCCAGCAGTTTATTCTCGGGGGGGCAGCCCTATTCACCCCTCCACTTT; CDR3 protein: CASSLFSGGQPYSPLHF
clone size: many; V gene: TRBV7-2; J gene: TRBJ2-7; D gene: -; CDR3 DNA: TGTGCCAGCGCAACCGACAGGAGCTCCTACGAGCAGTACTTC; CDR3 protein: CASATDRSSYEQYF
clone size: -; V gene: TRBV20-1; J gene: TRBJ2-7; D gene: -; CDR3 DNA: TGCAGTGCTAGTGGGCGGGCCCGAACCTACGAGCAGTACTTC; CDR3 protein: CSASGRARTYEQYF
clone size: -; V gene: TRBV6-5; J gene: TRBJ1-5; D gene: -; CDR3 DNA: TGTGCCAGCAGCCCCCTGGAGGACAATCAGCCCCAGCATTTT; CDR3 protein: CASSPLEDNQPQHF
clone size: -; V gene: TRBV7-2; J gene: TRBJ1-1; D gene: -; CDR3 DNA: TGTGCCAGCAGCCCGATGTTACTGACCGGTGAAGCTTTCTTT; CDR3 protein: CASSPMLLTGEAFF
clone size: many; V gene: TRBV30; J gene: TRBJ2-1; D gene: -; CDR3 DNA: TGTGCCTGGAGTCCGCAGGACCTCTCCTACAATGAGCAGTTCTTC; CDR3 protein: CAWSPQDLSYNEQFF
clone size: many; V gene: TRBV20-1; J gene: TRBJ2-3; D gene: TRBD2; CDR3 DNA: TGCAGTGCTAGAGTGGCTAGCGGGAGTAGGGCGCAGTATTTT; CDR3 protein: CSARVASGSRAQYF
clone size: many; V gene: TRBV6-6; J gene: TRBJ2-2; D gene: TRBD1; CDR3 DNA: TGTGCCAGCAGTTACAACAGGGGAGCGGCCGGGGAGCTGTTTTTT; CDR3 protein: CASSYNRGAAGELFF
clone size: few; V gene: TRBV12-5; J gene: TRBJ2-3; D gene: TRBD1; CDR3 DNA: TGTGCTAGTGGTTTGGACCCCGGGACAGGGGGCAGGAATACGCAGTATTTT; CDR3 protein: CASGLDPGTGGRNTQYF